This T cell receptor beta chain was retrieved from a study of T cell responses to AZD1222 COVID-19 vaccine. To note about this clone: Its antigen remains unknown.

Findings and caveats of the study: Unmutated variant regions are reportedly targeted by nearly half of spike-specific TCRs. Donors in the cohort were predominantly white British and more often female, and clonal diversity was possibly underestimated.

The V and J ends lost 8 bases and 5 bases, in that order; junction bases with no gene match: 6. There are 13 residues in the CDR3. Method: immunoSEQ multiplex PCR; TCRdb's copy keeps in-frame clones and lacks some. This table holds roughly 150,000 clones, about 93% found once. This TCR was recovered from an adult in good health. The gene calls are TRBV12-3 or TRBV12-4 and TRBJ1-5; 7 bases are shared with TRBD1. This sample comprised peripheral blood, obtained on day 0 of AZD1222 vaccination. The CDR3 nucleotides read TGTGCCAGCCAAGGACAGGCTCATCAGCCCCAGCATTTT. Translation gives CASQGQAHQPQHF.